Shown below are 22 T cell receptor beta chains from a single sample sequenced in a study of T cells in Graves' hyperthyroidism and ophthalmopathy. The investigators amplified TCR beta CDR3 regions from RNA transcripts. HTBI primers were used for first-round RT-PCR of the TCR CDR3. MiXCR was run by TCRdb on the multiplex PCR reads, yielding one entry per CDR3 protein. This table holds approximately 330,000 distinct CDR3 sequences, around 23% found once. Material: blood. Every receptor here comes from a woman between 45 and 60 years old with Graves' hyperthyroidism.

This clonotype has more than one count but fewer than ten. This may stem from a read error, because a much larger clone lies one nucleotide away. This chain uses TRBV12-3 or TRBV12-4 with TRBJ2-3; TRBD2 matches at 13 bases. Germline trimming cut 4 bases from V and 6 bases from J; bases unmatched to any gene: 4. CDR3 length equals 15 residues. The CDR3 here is CASSSTSGRIDTQYF. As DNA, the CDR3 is TGTGCCAGCAGTTCGACTAGCGGGAGGATCGATACGCAGTATTTT.

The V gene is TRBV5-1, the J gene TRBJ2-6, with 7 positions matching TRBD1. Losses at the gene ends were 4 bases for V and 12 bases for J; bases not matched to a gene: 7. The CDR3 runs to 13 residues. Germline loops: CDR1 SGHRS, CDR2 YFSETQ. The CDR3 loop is CASSPGQRGVLTF. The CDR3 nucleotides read TGCGCCAGCAGCCCGGGACAGAGGGGCGTCCTGACTTTC.

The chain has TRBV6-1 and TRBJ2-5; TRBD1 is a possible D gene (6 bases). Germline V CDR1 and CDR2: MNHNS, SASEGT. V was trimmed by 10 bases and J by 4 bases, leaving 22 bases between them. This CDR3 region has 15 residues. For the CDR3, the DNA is TGTGCCACCCGACCTCCTACAGGGAATCGAGAGACCCAGTACTTC. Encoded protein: CATRPPTGNRETQYF.

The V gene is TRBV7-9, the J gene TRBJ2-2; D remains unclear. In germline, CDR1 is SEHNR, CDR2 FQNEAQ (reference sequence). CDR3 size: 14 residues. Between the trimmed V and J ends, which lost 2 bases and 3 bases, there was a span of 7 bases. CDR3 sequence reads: CASSLSLDTGELFF. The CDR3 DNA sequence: TGTGCCAGCAGCTTATCCCTAGACACCGGGGAGCTGTTTTTT.

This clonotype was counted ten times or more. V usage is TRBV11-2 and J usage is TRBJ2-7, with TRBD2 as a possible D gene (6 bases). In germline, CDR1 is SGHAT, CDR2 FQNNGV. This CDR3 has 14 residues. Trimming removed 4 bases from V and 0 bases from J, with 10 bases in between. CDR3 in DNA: TGTGCCAGCAGCTCCGGCGGGGTCTCCTACGAGCAGTACTTC. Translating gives CASSSGGVSYEQYF.

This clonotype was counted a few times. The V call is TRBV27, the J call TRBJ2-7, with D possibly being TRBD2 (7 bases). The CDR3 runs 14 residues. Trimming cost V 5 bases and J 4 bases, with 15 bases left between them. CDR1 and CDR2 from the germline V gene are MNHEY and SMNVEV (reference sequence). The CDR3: CASSRGGGSYEQYF. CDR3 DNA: TGTGCCAGCAGTAGGGGGGGCGGGAGTTACGAGCAGTACTTC.

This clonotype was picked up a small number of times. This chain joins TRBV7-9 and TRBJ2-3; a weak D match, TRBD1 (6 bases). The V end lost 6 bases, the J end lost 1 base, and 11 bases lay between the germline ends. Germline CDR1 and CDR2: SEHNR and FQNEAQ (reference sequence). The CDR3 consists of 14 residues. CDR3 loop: CASSPTGRTDTQYF. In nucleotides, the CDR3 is TGTGCCAGCAGTCCAACAGGGCGCACAGATACGCAGTATTTT.

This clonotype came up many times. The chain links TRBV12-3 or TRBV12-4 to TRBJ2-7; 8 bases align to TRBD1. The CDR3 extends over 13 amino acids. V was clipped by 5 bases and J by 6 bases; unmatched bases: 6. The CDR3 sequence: CASSPPDRVEQYF. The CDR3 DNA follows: TGTGCCAGCAGTCCCCCGGACAGGGTCGAGCAGTACTTC.

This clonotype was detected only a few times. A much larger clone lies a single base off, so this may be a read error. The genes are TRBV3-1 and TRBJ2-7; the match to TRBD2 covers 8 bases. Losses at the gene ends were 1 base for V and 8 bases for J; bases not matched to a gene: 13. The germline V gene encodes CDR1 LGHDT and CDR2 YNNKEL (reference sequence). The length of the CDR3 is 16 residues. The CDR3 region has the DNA TGTGCCAGCAGCCAAGGTCCACTAGCGGATAGAGGTCAGCAGTACTTC. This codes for CASSQGPLADRGQQYF.

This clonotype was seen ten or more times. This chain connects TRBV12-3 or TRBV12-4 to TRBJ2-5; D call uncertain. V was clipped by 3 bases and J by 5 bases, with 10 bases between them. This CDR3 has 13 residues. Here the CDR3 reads CASSLSEPETQYF. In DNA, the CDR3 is TGTGCCAGCAGTTTGAGCGAACCGGAGACCCAGTACTTC.

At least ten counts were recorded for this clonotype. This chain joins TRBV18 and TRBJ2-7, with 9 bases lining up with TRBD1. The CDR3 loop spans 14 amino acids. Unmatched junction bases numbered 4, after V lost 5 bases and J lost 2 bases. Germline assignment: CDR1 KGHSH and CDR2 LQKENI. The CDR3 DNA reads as TGTGCCAGCTCAACCGGGACAGGGACCTACGAGCAGTACTTC. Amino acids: CASSTGTGTYEQYF.

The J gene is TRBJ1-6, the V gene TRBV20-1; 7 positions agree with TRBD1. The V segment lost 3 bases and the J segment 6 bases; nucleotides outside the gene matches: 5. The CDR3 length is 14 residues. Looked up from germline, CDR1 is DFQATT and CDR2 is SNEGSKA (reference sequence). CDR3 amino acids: CSASRDSLNSPLHF. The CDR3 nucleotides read TGCAGTGCTAGCCGGGACAGCCTTAATTCACCCCTCCACTTT.

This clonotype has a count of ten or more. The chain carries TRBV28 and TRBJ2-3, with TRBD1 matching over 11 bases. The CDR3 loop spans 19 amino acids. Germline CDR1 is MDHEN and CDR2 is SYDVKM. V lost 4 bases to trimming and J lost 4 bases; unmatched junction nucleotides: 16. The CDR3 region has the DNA TGTGCCAGCAGTTCTTATCGGACAGGGGGCGGAGCTAAGTCAGATACGCAGTATTTT. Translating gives CASSSYRTGGGAKSDTQYF.

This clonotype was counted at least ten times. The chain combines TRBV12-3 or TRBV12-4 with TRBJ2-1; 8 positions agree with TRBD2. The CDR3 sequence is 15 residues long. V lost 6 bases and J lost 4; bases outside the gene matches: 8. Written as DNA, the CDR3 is TGTGCCAGCAGCTCGGGGGCGGGGGGATACAATGAGCAGTTCTTC. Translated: CASSSGAGGYNEQFF.

CDR3 in DNA: TGTGCCAGCAGTGCAGGATACTCTGGAAACACCATATATTTT. Amino acid sequence: CASSAGYSGNTIYF. The genes are TRBV6-1 and TRBJ1-3; D not certain. CDR3 length: 14 amino acids. Germline values: CDR1 MNHNS, CDR2 SASEGT. V was cut by 4 bases and J by 0 bases, with 7 bases left in between.

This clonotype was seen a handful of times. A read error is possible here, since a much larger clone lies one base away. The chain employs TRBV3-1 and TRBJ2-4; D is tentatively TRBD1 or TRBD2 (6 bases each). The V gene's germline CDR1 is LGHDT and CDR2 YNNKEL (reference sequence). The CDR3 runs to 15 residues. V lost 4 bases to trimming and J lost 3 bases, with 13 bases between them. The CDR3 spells CASSRGALGKNIQYF. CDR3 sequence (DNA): TGTGCCAGCAGCCGGGGGGCGTTGGGCAAAAACATTCAGTACTTC. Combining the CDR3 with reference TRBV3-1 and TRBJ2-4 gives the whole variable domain DTAVSQTPKYLVTQMGNDKSIKCEQNLGHDTMYWYKQDSKKFLKIMFSYNNKELIINETVPNRFSPKSPDKAHLNLHINSLELGDSAVYFCASSRGALGKNIQYFGAGTRLSVL.

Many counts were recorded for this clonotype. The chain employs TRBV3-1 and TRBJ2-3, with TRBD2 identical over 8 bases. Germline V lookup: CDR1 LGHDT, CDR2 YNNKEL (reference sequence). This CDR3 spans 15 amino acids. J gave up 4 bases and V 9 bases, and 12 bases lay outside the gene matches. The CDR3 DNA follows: TGTGCCAGTAATCGTGCGGGAGGATCCTCAGATACGCAGTATTTT. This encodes CASNRAGGSSDTQYF.

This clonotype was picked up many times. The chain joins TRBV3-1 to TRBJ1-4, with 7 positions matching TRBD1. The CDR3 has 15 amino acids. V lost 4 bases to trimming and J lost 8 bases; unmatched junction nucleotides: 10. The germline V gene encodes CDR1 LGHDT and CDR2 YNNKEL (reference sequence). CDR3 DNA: TGTGCCAGCAGCCTTCCGGGACAGTCTCGAGAAAAACTGTTTTTT. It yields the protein CASSLPGQSREKLFF.

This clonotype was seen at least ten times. The CDR3 DNA reads as TGTGCCAGCAGTCCATCAGGAAAGCAGTTCTTC. As protein: CASSPSGKQFF. The gene calls are TRBV12-3 or TRBV12-4 and TRBJ2-1; D unresolved. The length of the CDR3 is 11 residues. V lost 5 bases and J 11 bases, leaving 10 bases between the germline ends.

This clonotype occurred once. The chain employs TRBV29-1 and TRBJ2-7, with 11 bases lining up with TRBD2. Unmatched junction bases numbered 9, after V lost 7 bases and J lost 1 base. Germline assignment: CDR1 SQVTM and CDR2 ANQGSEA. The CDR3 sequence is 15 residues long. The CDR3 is CSGGTSGLQSYEQYF. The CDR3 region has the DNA TGCAGCGGGGGGACTAGCGGATTGCAGTCCTACGAGCAGTACTTC.

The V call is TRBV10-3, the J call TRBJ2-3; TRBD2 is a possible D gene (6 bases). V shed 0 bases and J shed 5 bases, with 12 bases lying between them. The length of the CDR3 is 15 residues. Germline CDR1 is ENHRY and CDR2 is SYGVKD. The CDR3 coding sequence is TGTGCCATCAGTGAGTCAATAGCGGTAATAGATACGCAGTATTTT. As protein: CAISESIAVIDTQYF.

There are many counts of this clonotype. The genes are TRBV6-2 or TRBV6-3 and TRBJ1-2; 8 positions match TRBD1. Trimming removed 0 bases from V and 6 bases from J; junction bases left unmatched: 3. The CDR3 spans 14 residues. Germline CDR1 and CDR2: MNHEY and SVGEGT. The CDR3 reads CASSYSTGAHGYTF. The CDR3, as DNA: TGTGCCAGCAGTTACTCGACAGGGGCTCATGGCTACACCTTC.